These T cell receptor beta chains were read from a single sample in a study of T cell responses to AZD1222 COVID-19 vaccine. The data were produced by immunoSEQ multiplex PCR, yet TCRdb's version contains in-frame clones alone and is incomplete. The repertoire holds 60,000 to 65,000 clones, with over 70% as singletons. The sample in question was peripheral blood, obtained on day 0 of AZD1222 vaccination. These receptors were taken from an adult in good health. Each CDR3 is given with its conserved first and last residue. The D gene is left open where the match is weak. Some rows mark clone size as missing; the rest say once, few, many or name a class of expanded clone.

v_call: TRBV25-1
d_call: TRBD1
j_call: TRBJ2-3
clone_size: .
cdr3_aa: CASSKRTGGWSTDTQYF
cdr3_nt: TGTGCCAGCAGTAAACGGACAGGGGGCTGGAGCACAGATACGCAGTATTTT

v_call: TRBV13
d_call: TRBD1
j_call: TRBJ2-3
clone_size: .
cdr3_aa: CASSFTGWGQADTQYF
cdr3_nt: TGTGCCAGCAGCTTTACAGGGTGGGGACAGGCAGATACGCAGTATTTT

v_call: TRBV7-9
d_call: .
j_call: TRBJ2-1
clone_size: .
cdr3_aa: CASSTGQSSLEEQFF
cdr3_nt: TGTGCCAGCTCGACAGGCCAAAGCTCTCTTGAGGAGCAGTTCTTC

v_call: TRBV4-2
d_call: TRBD2
j_call: TRBJ2-2
clone_size: .
cdr3_aa: CASSQEVAGGNTGELFF
cdr3_nt: TGTGCCAGCAGCCAGGAGGTGGCGGGGGGAAACACCGGGGAGCTGTTTTTT

v_call: TRBV7-2
d_call: .
j_call: TRBJ2-3
clone_size: .
cdr3_aa: CASSLRGTWLVDTQYF
cdr3_nt: TGTGCCAGCAGCTTAAGGGGGACATGGTTGGTAGATACGCAGTATTTT

v_call: TRBV7-7
d_call: TRBD2
j_call: TRBJ2-5
clone_size: .
cdr3_aa: CASSPGLAGTQETQYF
cdr3_nt: TGTGCCAGCAGCCCAGGACTAGCGGGGACCCAAGAGACCCAGTACTTC

v_call: TRBV4-3
d_call: TRBD1
j_call: TRBJ1-1
clone_size: .
cdr3_aa: CTSSQDRVAEAFF
cdr3_nt: TGCACCAGCAGCCAAGACAGGGTCGCTGAAGCTTTCTTT

v_call: TRBV9
d_call: .
j_call: TRBJ2-7
clone_size: .
cdr3_aa: CASSVGGEDYEQYF
cdr3_nt: TGTGCCAGCAGCGTAGGGGGGGAGGACTACGAGCAGTACTTC

v_call: TRBV4-3
d_call: .
j_call: TRBJ1-5
clone_size: once
cdr3_aa: CASSQDMSYNQPQHF
cdr3_nt: TGCGCCAGCAGCCAAGATATGAGTTACAATCAGCCCCAGCATTTT

v_call: TRBV30
d_call: .
j_call: TRBJ1-2
clone_size: few
cdr3_aa: CAWSPNRRIGLIPGYTF
cdr3_nt: TGTGCCTGGAGTCCAAACCGGAGGATAGGCCTTATCCCGGGCTACACCTTC

v_call: TRBV18
d_call: .
j_call: TRBJ1-2
clone_size: .
cdr3_aa: CASSPNPGLVYGYTF
cdr3_nt: TGTGCCAGCTCACCTAATCCGGGACTCGTTTATGGCTACACCTTC

v_call: TRBV5-1
d_call: .
j_call: TRBJ1-5
clone_size: .
cdr3_aa: CASSNQPQTDSNQPQHF
cdr3_nt: TGCGCCAGCAGCAACCAACCCCAGACGGATAGCAATCAGCCCCAGCATTTT

v_call: TRBV7-6
d_call: .
j_call: TRBJ1-5
clone_size: .
cdr3_aa: CASSFDTTGIDQPQHF
cdr3_nt: TGTGCCAGCAGCTTTGATACGACAGGCATCGATCAGCCCCAGCATTTT

v_call: TRBV10-1
d_call: .
j_call: TRBJ2-5
clone_size: .
cdr3_aa: CASSENSRGETQYF
cdr3_nt: TGCGCCAGCAGTGAGAACAGCCGGGGGGAGACCCAGTACTTC

v_call: TRBV6-5
d_call: .
j_call: TRBJ1-6
clone_size: .
cdr3_aa: CASSYEGDSPLHF
cdr3_nt: TGTGCCAGCAGTTACGAGGGTGATTCACCCCTCCACTTT

v_call: TRBV5-6
d_call: .
j_call: TRBJ2-2
clone_size: .
cdr3_aa: CASSLEGQSGGELFF
cdr3_nt: TGTGCCAGCAGCTTGGAAGGCCAGTCGGGCGGGGAGCTGTTTTTT

v_call: TRBV14
d_call: .
j_call: TRBJ1-2
clone_size: once
cdr3_aa: CASSQDLETYGYTF
cdr3_nt: TGTGCCAGCAGCCAAGATTTGGAGACCTATGGCTACACCTTC

v_call: TRBV19
d_call: TRBD1
j_call: TRBJ2-7
clone_size: .
cdr3_aa: CASSPGTGTQAQYF
cdr3_nt: TGTGCCAGTAGTCCCGGGACAGGGACACAGGCGCAGTACTTC

v_call: TRBV12-3/TRBV12-4
d_call: .
j_call: TRBJ2-5
clone_size: .
cdr3_aa: CASSLDHQETQYF
cdr3_nt: TGTGCCAGCAGTCTCGATCACCAAGAGACCCAGTACTTC

v_call: TRBV7-9
d_call: .
j_call: TRBJ1-4
clone_size: .
cdr3_aa: CASSSYATNEKLFF
cdr3_nt: TGTGCCAGCAGCTCCTATGCAACTAATGAAAAACTGTTTTTT

v_call: TRBV7-2
d_call: TRBD2
j_call: TRBJ2-7
clone_size: .
cdr3_aa: CASSRIRGDSYEQYF
cdr3_nt: TGTGCCAGCAGCCGCATACGGGGGGACTCCTACGAGCAGTACTTC

v_call: TRBV7-2
d_call: .
j_call: TRBJ2-2
clone_size: .
cdr3_aa: CASSLVILPGADTGELFF
cdr3_nt: TGTGCCAGCAGCTTGGTAATCCTTCCTGGCGCAGACACCGGGGAGCTGTTTTTT

v_call: TRBV7-3
d_call: .
j_call: TRBJ2-1
clone_size: .
cdr3_aa: CASSPGTYNEQFF
cdr3_nt: TGTGCCAGCAGCCCAGGGACCTACAATGAGCAGTTCTTC

v_call: TRBV9
d_call: .
j_call: TRBJ1-4
clone_size: few
cdr3_aa: CASSLVGGNEKLFF
cdr3_nt: TGTGCCAGCAGTCTGGTGGGAGGTAATGAAAAACTGTTTTTT

v_call: TRBV5-1
d_call: .
j_call: TRBJ2-3
clone_size: few
cdr3_aa: CASSAGGDTQYF
cdr3_nt: TGCGCCAGCAGCGCAGGTGGGGATACGCAGTATTTT

v_call: TRBV10-3
d_call: .
j_call: TRBJ1-6
clone_size: .
cdr3_aa: CAIRGTEGYSPLHF
cdr3_nt: TGTGCCATCAGGGGGACCGAGGGGTACTCACCCCTCCACTTT

v_call: TRBV7-2
d_call: .
j_call: TRBJ2-4
clone_size: .
cdr3_aa: CASSWRGAKNIQYF
cdr3_nt: TGTGCCAGCAGCTGGAGGGGTGCCAAAAACATTCAGTACTTC

v_call: TRBV11-2
d_call: .
j_call: TRBJ1-1
clone_size: .
cdr3_aa: CASSLGSFSGAVYTEAFF
cdr3_nt: TGTGCCAGCAGCTTAGGATCGTTTTCGGGCGCCGTTTACACTGAAGCTTTCTTT

v_call: TRBV6-2/TRBV6-3
d_call: TRBD1
j_call: TRBJ1-1
clone_size: .
cdr3_aa: CASSRVPGQGPNTEAFF
cdr3_nt: TGTGCCAGCAGCCGAGTCCCGGGACAGGGGCCGAACACTGAAGCTTTCTTT

v_call: TRBV18
d_call: TRBD1
j_call: TRBJ1-1
clone_size: .
cdr3_aa: CASSPRQGANTEAFF
cdr3_nt: TGTGCCAGCTCACCTAGACAGGGGGCGAACACTGAAGCTTTCTTT

v_call: TRBV7-6
d_call: TRBD1
j_call: TRBJ2-1
clone_size: .
cdr3_aa: CASSLAQGTVNEQFF
cdr3_nt: TGTGCCAGCAGCTTAGCACAGGGGACAGTCAATGAGCAGTTCTTC

v_call: TRBV9
d_call: .
j_call: TRBJ1-1
clone_size: few
cdr3_aa: CASSPGAANTEAFF
cdr3_nt: TGTGCCAGCAGCCCCGGGGCAGCAAACACTGAAGCTTTCTTT

v_call: TRBV27
d_call: .
j_call: TRBJ2-1
clone_size: .
cdr3_aa: CASSLYILGEQFF
cdr3_nt: TGTGCCAGCAGTCTCTACATCCTAGGCGAGCAGTTCTTC

v_call: TRBV5-5
d_call: .
j_call: TRBJ1-2
clone_size: once
cdr3_aa: CASNSQGSGYTF
cdr3_nt: TGTGCCAGCAACTCCCAGGGGTCTGGCTACACCTTC

v_call: TRBV5-5
d_call: TRBD1
j_call: TRBJ1-5
clone_size: .
cdr3_aa: CASSLTGGEDQPQHF
cdr3_nt: TGTGCCAGCAGCCTAACAGGGGGCGAGGATCAGCCCCAGCATTTT

v_call: TRBV6-2/TRBV6-3
d_call: .
j_call: TRBJ1-5
clone_size: .
cdr3_aa: CASSYSRRDKHF
cdr3_nt: TGTGCCAGCAGTTACTCCCGCAGGGATAAGCATTTT

v_call: TRBV7-3
d_call: .
j_call: TRBJ1-2
clone_size: .
cdr3_aa: CASSRDPLKGYTF
cdr3_nt: TGTGCCAGCAGCAGGGACCCCCTTAAGGGCTACACCTTC

v_call: TRBV18
d_call: .
j_call: TRBJ2-1
clone_size: .
cdr3_aa: CASSPLGRPNEQFF
cdr3_nt: TGTGCCAGCTCACCCCTAGGACGGCCAAATGAGCAGTTCTTC

v_call: TRBV28
d_call: .
j_call: TRBJ1-5
clone_size: few
cdr3_aa: CAIGQPFSNQPQHF
cdr3_nt: TGTGCCATCGGACAGCCCTTTAGCAATCAGCCCCAGCATTTT

v_call: TRBV2
d_call: TRBD1
j_call: TRBJ1-1
clone_size: .
cdr3_aa: CASRPTGVGTEAFF
cdr3_nt: TGTGCCAGCAGGCCTACAGGGGTGGGCACTGAAGCTTTCTTT

v_call: TRBV27
d_call: TRBD1
j_call: TRBJ1-5
clone_size: .
cdr3_aa: CASSSQQGALLPQHF
cdr3_nt: TGTGCCAGCAGTTCTCAACAGGGGGCATTATTACCCCAGCATTTT

v_call: TRBV19
d_call: .
j_call: TRBJ1-2
clone_size: .
cdr3_aa: CASSISGLSVDGYTF
cdr3_nt: TGTGCCAGTAGTATTTCAGGTTTGAGTGTGGATGGCTACACCTTC

v_call: TRBV28
d_call: .
j_call: TRBJ1-3
clone_size: .
cdr3_aa: CASSLDTDSGNTIYF
cdr3_nt: TGTGCCAGCAGTTTAGATACAGACTCTGGAAACACCATATATTTT

v_call: TRBV11-2
d_call: .
j_call: TRBJ2-5
clone_size: once
cdr3_aa: CASSLTGTGNQETQYF
cdr3_nt: TGTGCCAGCAGTTTAACCGGGACGGGAAACCAAGAGACCCAGTACTTC

v_call: TRBV5-8
d_call: .
j_call: TRBJ1-2
clone_size: once
cdr3_aa: CASSLGGYYGYTF
cdr3_nt: TGTGCCAGCAGCTTGGGCGGCTACTATGGCTACACCTTC

v_call: TRBV3-1/TRBV3-2
d_call: .
j_call: TRBJ2-5
clone_size: .
cdr3_aa: CASRPPAGAGETQYF
cdr3_nt: TGTGCCAGCAGACCCCCGGCGGGGGCCGGGGAGACCCAGTACTTC

v_call: TRBV6-5
d_call: .
j_call: TRBJ2-7
clone_size: .
cdr3_aa: CASSIQGPEQYF
cdr3_nt: TGTGCCAGCAGTATACAGGGTCCCGAGCAGTACTTC

v_call: TRBV30
d_call: .
j_call: TRBJ1-2
clone_size: .
cdr3_aa: CAWTAANYGYTF
cdr3_nt: TGTGCCTGGACAGCTGCGAACTATGGCTACACCTTC

v_call: TRBV14
d_call: .
j_call: TRBJ1-2
clone_size: few
cdr3_aa: CASSQGQNYGYTF
cdr3_nt: TGTGCCAGCAGCCAAGGACAGAACTATGGCTACACCTTC

v_call: TRBV7-9
d_call: .
j_call: TRBJ2-7
clone_size: .
cdr3_aa: CASSFGQNEQYF
cdr3_nt: TGTGCCAGCAGCTTCGGGCAGAACGAGCAGTACTTC

v_call: TRBV6-2/TRBV6-3
d_call: .
j_call: TRBJ1-4
clone_size: once
cdr3_aa: CASSSNEKLFF
cdr3_nt: TGTGCCAGCAGTTCCAATGAAAAACTGTTTTTT

v_call: TRBV7-7
d_call: TRBD2
j_call: TRBJ2-3
clone_size: once
cdr3_aa: CASSSSGGSEGTQYF
cdr3_nt: TGTGCCAGCAGCTCTAGCGGGGGGTCCGAGGGGACGCAGTATTTT

v_call: TRBV4-1
d_call: .
j_call: TRBJ1-1
clone_size: .
cdr3_aa: CASSQDYEAFF
cdr3_nt: TGCGCCAGCAGCCAAGATTACGAAGCTTTCTTT

v_call: TRBV10-1
d_call: .
j_call: TRBJ2-2
clone_size: .
cdr3_aa: CASSESSSTGELFF
cdr3_nt: TGCGCCAGCAGTGAGTCGTCCTCGACCGGGGAGCTGTTTTTT

v_call: TRBV27
d_call: .
j_call: TRBJ2-7
clone_size: .
cdr3_aa: CASSLSRWDEQYF
cdr3_nt: TGTGCCAGCAGTTTAAGTCGATGGGACGAGCAGTACTTC

v_call: TRBV11-2
d_call: .
j_call: TRBJ2-3
clone_size: .
cdr3_aa: CASSTTVTDTQYF
cdr3_nt: TGTGCCAGCAGCACGACAGTAACAGATACGCAGTATTTT

v_call: TRBV3-1/TRBV3-2
d_call: TRBD1
j_call: TRBJ1-2
clone_size: .
cdr3_aa: CASSLQGGADGYTF
cdr3_nt: TGTGCCAGCAGCCTCCAGGGGGGGGCGGATGGCTACACCTTC

v_call: TRBV7-2
d_call: .
j_call: TRBJ1-5
clone_size: .
cdr3_aa: CASSLLSGSNQPQHF
cdr3_nt: TGTGCCAGCAGCCTACTATCAGGTAGCAATCAGCCCCAGCATTTT

v_call: TRBV14
d_call: .
j_call: TRBJ1-2
clone_size: once
cdr3_aa: CACSQDWRGGYTF
cdr3_nt: TGTGCCTGCAGCCAAGATTGGAGAGGCGGCTACACCTTC